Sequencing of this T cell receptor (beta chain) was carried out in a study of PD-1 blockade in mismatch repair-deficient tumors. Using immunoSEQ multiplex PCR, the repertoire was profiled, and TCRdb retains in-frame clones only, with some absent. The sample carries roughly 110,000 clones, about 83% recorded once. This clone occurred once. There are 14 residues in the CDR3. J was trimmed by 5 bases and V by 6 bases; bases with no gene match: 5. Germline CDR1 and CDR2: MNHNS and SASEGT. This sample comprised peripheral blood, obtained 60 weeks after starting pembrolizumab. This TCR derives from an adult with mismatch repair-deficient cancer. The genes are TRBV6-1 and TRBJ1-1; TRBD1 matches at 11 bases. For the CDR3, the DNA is TGTGCCAGCAGATGGGGGACAGGGGGAACTGAAGCTTTCTTT. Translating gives CASRWGTGGTEAFF.